This is a list of T cell receptor beta chains from one sample in a study of Ad26.COV2.S vaccination and SARS-CoV-2 variants. The protocol was immunoSEQ multiplex PCR, while the TCRdb copy is restricted to in-frame clones and leaves out a portion. This sample has 330,000 or so clones, with 90% found just once. The specimen was peripheral blood, collected in a trial of Ad26.COV2.S vaccine versus placebo. These receptors came from a person between 18 and 65 years old who received the Ad26.COV2.S COVID-19 vaccine or a placebo. Each CDR3 is given with its conserved first and last residue. The D gene is left open where the match is weak. Clone size is shown for a subset of rows, as once, few, many or a class of expanded clone.

NA	TRBJ2-1	NA	TRBV14	CASSQELGGYNEQFF	TGTGCCAGCAGCCAAGAACTAGGGGGCTACAATGAGCAGTTCTTC
NA	TRBJ1-5	NA	TRBV30	CAWSVRAGPSQPQHF	TGTGCCTGGAGTGTACGAGCAGGGCCCAGTCAGCCCCAGCATTTT
NA	TRBJ2-3	NA	TRBV29-1	CSVKGDRWEPDTQYF	TGCAGCGTTAAGGGTGACAGGTGGGAGCCAGATACGCAGTATTTT
once	TRBJ1-5	NA	TRBV10-3	CAISESGQGNQPQHF	TGTGCCATCAGTGAGAGCGGGCAGGGCAATCAGCCCCAGCATTTT
NA	TRBJ2-2	NA	TRBV6-1	CASSEDGFRGELFF	TGTGCCAGCAGTGAGGACGGGTTCAGGGGGGAGCTGTTTTTT
NA	TRBJ1-2	TRBD1	TRBV6-6	CASRLRTGGHGYTF	TGTGCCAGCAGACTTCGGACAGGGGGACATGGCTACACCTTC
NA	TRBJ1-1	NA	TRBV4-3	CASSQPGAANTEAFF	TGCGCCAGCAGCCAGCCCGGGGCCGCGAACACTGAAGCTTTCTTT
NA	TRBJ1-1	NA	TRBV19	CASSIFQDVPDGVNTEAFF	TGTGCCAGTAGTATCTTCCAGGACGTACCCGACGGGGTGAACACTGAAGCTTTCTTT
NA	TRBJ2-4	TRBD2	TRBV6-5	CASSYVSGGRGNIQYF	TGTGCCAGCAGTTACGTTAGCGGGGGTCGAGGGAACATTCAGTACTTC
NA	TRBJ1-2	NA	TRBV5-1	CASSLDGTVRYGYTF	TGCGCCAGCAGCTTGGATGGGACGGTACGTTATGGCTACACCTTC
NA	TRBJ2-1	NA	TRBV12-5	CASVPPGLTSSYNEQFF	TGTGCTAGTGTTCCCCCGGGGCTGACCTCATCATACAATGAGCAGTTCTTC
once	TRBJ2-7	TRBD1	TRBV6-2/TRBV6-3	CASSSTGTASAYEQYF	TGTGCCAGCAGTAGTACCGGGACAGCATCAGCCTACGAGCAGTACTTC
NA	TRBJ2-1	NA	TRBV11-1	CASSLQGRDYSEQFF	TGTGCCAGCAGCCTGCAGGGCAGGGATTATAGTGAGCAGTTCTTC